This is a list of T cell receptor beta chains from one sample in a study of Tregs in tolerant kidney transplant recipients. Sequenced by immunoSEQ multiplex PCR; TCRdb stores in-frame clones only, minus some. There are around 50,000 clones in the sample; 89% occur only once, and roughly a sixth lies in the top ten. The sequencing used CD8+ T cells from blood (PBMCs), collected 12 months after the transplant. The receptors come from a human patient who received a combined kidney and bone marrow transplant. The graft donor may be the source of some T cells. Each CDR3 is given with its conserved first and last residue. The D gene is left open where the match is weak. Clone size is shown for a subset of rows, as once, few, many or a class of expanded clone.

clone_size j_call v_call d_call cdr3_nt cdr3_aa
- TRBJ2-7 TRBV4-2 TRBD2 TGTGCCAGCAGCCAGAGAAGCGGGAGGGACGAGCAGTACTTC CASSQRSGRDEQYF
- TRBJ2-3 TRBV18 - TGTGCCAGCTCACTACTAAAACCCCTCACAGATACGCAGTATTTT CASSLLKPLTDTQYF
- TRBJ1-2 TRBV9 - TGTGCCAGCAGCGCTCGGGGACACCACTATGGCTACACCTTC CASSARGHHYGYTF
- TRBJ2-2 TRBV7-3 TRBD1 TGTGCCAGCAGCTTAGCGCCGGACAGGGGGTATTTGGGGGACACCGGGGAGCTGTTTTTT CASSLAPDRGYLGDTGELFF
- TRBJ2-7 TRBV7-8 TRBD2 TGTGCCAGCAGCTTCTCTAGCGGACCTACCTACGAGCAGTACTTC CASSFSSGPTYEQYF
- TRBJ1-1 TRBV28 - TGTGCCAGCAATACAGCGGCATTTGGCGTTAGGACTGAAGCTTTCTTT CASNTAAFGVRTEAFF
- TRBJ2-1 TRBV9 TRBD2 TGTGCCAGCAGCGAGGAGGGTGGGCTAGCGGGGCTCAATGAGCAGTTCTTC CASSEEGGLAGLNEQFF
- TRBJ2-2 TRBV5-1 - TGCGCCAGCAGCCCAGAACTAGCTACGAACACCGGGGAGCTGTTTTTT CASSPELATNTGELFF
- TRBJ2-7 TRBV5-5 - TGTGCCAGCAGCTTGGCACAGGGTTCCTACGAGCAGTACTTC CASSLAQGSYEQYF
- TRBJ1-2 TRBV16 TRBD1 TGTGCCAGCAGCCTCTTCATCGCCGGGGACAGGGCCCCTTTGCCCTTC CASSLFIAGDRAPLPF
- TRBJ1-1 TRBV18 - TGTGCCAGCTCATTAGGCGGTCACACTGAAGCTTTCTTT CASSLGGHTEAFF
- TRBJ2-2 TRBV19 - TGTGCCAGTAGTATAGGAGCGTCCGGGGAGCTGTTTTTT CASSIGASGELFF
- TRBJ2-7 TRBV6-6 TRBD2 TGTGCCAGCAGTTCGGGACTAGCGGGCTACGAGCAGTACTTC CASSSGLAGYEQYF
- TRBJ2-7 TRBV5-6 - TGTGCCAGCAGCAGGGGGAGCTCCTACGAGCAGTACTTC CASSRGSSYEQYF
- TRBJ2-3 TRBV30 - TGTGCCTGGAGTGGTTCCCTTTCGGCAGATACGCAGTATTTT CAWSGSLSADTQYF
- TRBJ2-7 TRBV7-9 - TGTGCCAGCAGCTTAGCGCCTAAAGGGAGCTCCTACGAGCAGTACTTC CASSLAPKGSSYEQYF
- TRBJ1-1 TRBV13 TRBD1 TGTGCCAGCAGCACGAGGACAGGGTTTGACGTGGTCAGGGCTTTCTTT CASSTRTGFDVVRAFF
- TRBJ1-2 TRBV25-1 - TGTGCCAGCACCTGGGATCAGGGCTATGGCTACACCTTC CASTWDQGYGYTF
- TRBJ1-1 TRBV5-1 - TGCGCCAGCAGCTGGGGCCCCATGAGCACTGAAGCTTTCTTT CASSWGPMSTEAFF
- TRBJ2-3 TRBV5-1 - TGCGCCAGCAGCTTGTCCCCTAGTTACCGGGGAACAGATACGCAGTATTTT CASSLSPSYRGTDTQYF
- TRBJ2-5 TRBV7-2 TRBD2 TGTGCCAGCAGCACGACTAGCGTACAAGAGACCCAGTACTTC CASSTTSVQETQYF
- TRBJ2-2 TRBV11-2 - TGTGCCAGCAGCTTAGGTCAGGGGCCCACCGGGGAGCTGTTTTTT CASSLGQGPTGELFF
- TRBJ2-3 TRBV5-6 TRBD2 TGTGCCAGCAGCTTGGCGACGGGACTAGCATCAGATACGCAGTATTTT CASSLATGLASDTQYF
- TRBJ2-7 TRBV19 - TGTGCCAGTAGTACCCTCGACACCGAGCAGTACTTC CASSTLDTEQYF
- TRBJ1-2 TRBV4-1 - TGCGCCAGCAGCCTCAATCCGGGACACCGCCGGGGCTACACCTTC CASSLNPGHRRGYTF
- TRBJ2-1 TRBV4-3 TRBD1 TGCGCCAGCAGCCGGGACAGGGGACCCTTTATATATGAGCAGTTCTTC CASSRDRGPFIYEQFF
- TRBJ2-1 TRBV9 TRBD1 TGTGCCAGCAGCGTAGTGGGACAGGGTTCCTACAATGAGCAGTTCTTC CASSVVGQGSYNEQFF
- TRBJ2-1 TRBV10-3 - TGTGCCATCAGTGAGTTTATAACCGCGGGTAGCTCCTACAATGAGCAGTTCTTC CAISEFITAGSSYNEQFF
- TRBJ1-1 TRBV7-2 - TGTGCCAGCAGCTTACGGGGGGAGAACACTGAAGCTTTCTTT CASSLRGENTEAFF
- TRBJ2-7 TRBV7-8 - TGTGCCAGCAGCCCGGCCCGGGCCTACGAGCAGTACTTC CASSPARAYEQYF
- TRBJ1-1 TRBV4-3 TRBD1 TGCGCCAGCAGCCAAGTGAGAGGGCCCAGGGGGCCACCTGAAGCTTTCTTT CASSQVRGPRGPPEAFF
- TRBJ2-7 TRBV6-1 TRBD2 TGTGCCAGCAGTGAACTAGCGGGAGGGGAAGGCTACGAGCAGTACTTC CASSELAGGEGYEQYF
once TRBJ2-1 TRBV7-9 TRBD2 TGTGCCAGCAGCCCCCGGGGGGGGAGCTCCTACAATGAGCAGTTCTTC CASSPRGGSSYNEQFF
- TRBJ2-7 TRBV10-3 TRBD2 TGTGCCATCAATGACAGGGGTAGCGGGAGGGCCTACGAGCAGTACTTC CAINDRGSGRAYEQYF
- TRBJ1-4 TRBV27 - TGTGCCAGCAGCCTCTTACAGGGCGCAACTAATGAAAAACTGTTTTTT CASSLLQGATNEKLFF
- TRBJ1-6 TRBV6-5 - TGTGCCAGCAGTTCGGGGCGCGGGAAGGCCCTCCACTTT CASSSGRGKALHF
- TRBJ2-7 TRBV9 TRBD2 TGTGCCAGCAGCGTAGCTAGCGGGAGATCATACGAGCAGTACTTC CASSVASGRSYEQYF
- TRBJ2-1 TRBV11-3 - TGTGCCAGCAGCCAGGGCTCCTACAATGAGCAGTTCTTC CASSQGSYNEQFF
- TRBJ2-3 TRBV7-9 TRBD2 TGTGCCAGCAGCTCGAGGACTAGCGGGGGAGGTACAGATACGCAGTATTTT CASSSRTSGGGTDTQYF
- TRBJ1-1 TRBV5-4 TRBD1 TGTGCCAGCAGCTCCAGGTACTCTAGGACAGGGGGCACTGAAGCTTTCTTT CASSSRYSRTGGTEAFF
- TRBJ1-4 TRBV19 TRBD1 TGTGCCAGTAGCTTACTTCCGGGACAGGGGAAGGAAGCTAATGAAAAACTGTTTTTT CASSLLPGQGKEANEKLFF
few TRBJ2-1 TRBV5-5 - TGTGCCAGCAGCCAAGCGCCTCCTCCTTTGGATGAGCAGTTCTTC CASSQAPPPLDEQFF